This T cell receptor beta chain appears in the sequencing data of a study of blood T cell repertoires in COVID-19. Original analysis: Reference gene primer amplification gave nucleated cell count estimates. Profiled with immunoSEQ multiplex PCR; TCRdb holds only in-frame clones, not every one. The V and J calls and clone size come from that table; D and trimming were worked out from the DNA. Here the sample spans 100,000 to 150,000 clones, over 75% being singletons. V shed 2 bases and J 9 bases; nucleotides not matched to a gene: 15. CDR3 length equals 16 residues. Per the germline V gene, CDR1 is ENHRY and CDR2 is SYGVKD.

The chain joins TRBV10-3 to TRBJ2-7; 8 bases align to TRBD1. The sample taken for sequencing was peripheral blood. This clonotype was sampled from a man between 25 and 39 years old with COVID-19, enrolled during active disease. The CDR3 DNA follows: TGTGCCATCAGTGAGCCCAATGTGGGACAGGCCCTCGGGCAGTACTTC. Translation: CAISEPNVGQALGQYF.